This T cell receptor beta chain was identified during a study of shared clonotypes between healthy human individuals (dated by TCRdb to the early 2020s). Study-level background: The cohort included three men and a couple of women between 18 and 49 years of age. For each donor, CD4 naive and CD4 memory were each run on three plates, CD8 naive on two plates, and CD8 memory on one plate. To estimate repertoire size and how much clonotypes are shared between individuals, the study performed deep sequencing of blood TCR repertoires from 4 to 6 healthy adults. To increase sequencing depth and limit assay-specific biases, TCR repertoire library preparation and sequencing were carried out by different laboratories using diverse techniques. Each donor's leukapheresis produced roughly between about 0.8 and 10 billion PBMCs. The study at large found these results: Pairwise subsampling indicated that sequencing depth was expected to affect the degree of clonotype sharing among donors. Even with the large sequencing depth, rarefaction of the sorted-subset datasets indicated that sequencing was incomplete. Sampling was limited to blood, and TCR repertoires in tissue likely differ from TCR repertoires in blood. Across a few donors, around 5% of naive CD4, roughly 3.3% of naive CD8, about 2.3% of memory CD4, and over 0.35% of memory CD8 clonotypes were shared. Estimated clonotype richness was generally larger for naive than for memory subsets. Because the study included only a small number of donors, the genetic and exposure-history diversity represented was limited. Clonotypes shared by all four sorted-subset donors showed higher generation probabilities than non-shared clonotypes.

Using the deep immunoSEQ assay, multiplex PCR amplified TCR CDR3 regions from genomic DNA. Genomic DNA extracted from each cell subset was distributed evenly over all wells of several immunoSEQ 96-well plates, and each plate served as one replicate. For sorted subsets, approximately 190 ng of genomic DNA, equivalent to roughly 30,000 T cell genomes, went into each replicate PCR. Purified libraries were measured with a Qubit 3.0 fluorometer, size-checked on a Bioanalyzer 2100, and measured again with the KAPA Library Quantification kit. A separate single-read 150-cycle Illumina NextSeq 550 flow cell was used to sequence each immunoSEQ 96-well plate. Per the original workflow: Because only junctional sequences without quality scores were contained in the immunoSEQ output, filtering matching that applied to full-length reads could not be performed. Sequences were annotated with PyIR, a Python wrapper for IgBLAST v1.9, and V/J genes and CDR3 were assigned using IMGT germline references. Any read was removed if the V/J assignment was weak (E-value above 1e-6), the CDR3 was missing, or the read contained stop codons, out-of-frame junctions, or ambiguous translated residues. V3J clonotypes were defined as sequences sharing an identical inferred V gene, J gene, and CDR3 amino acid sequence. Percentage overlap between repertoires was calculated by dividing the number of shared unique clonotypes by the size of the smaller repertoire. Repertoire richness was assessed with RTK rarefaction, the Chao1 estimator, and Recon v2.1 estimates of unobserved clonotypes. Generation probabilities were computed with OLGA for all TCRbeta clonotypes obtained by the gDNA method from several donors. TCRdb limited this immuneACCESS table to in-frame rearrangements with V and J called. A share of clones is missing; checked studies link under half to unresolved V genes, and the rest is unexplained. That table supplies the V and J calls and clone size; D and trimming were determined from the DNA. In this sample the table shows about 320,000 clones, around nine tenths of which occur a single time. The ten most abundant clones make up roughly 16% of the sample.

From its cysteine to its phenylalanine, the CDR3 spans 14 amino acids. Of all the DNA, just the CDR3 is kept, 42 bases in frame from base 1. CDR1 and CDR2 are read off the germline V gene (reference sequence) as SEHNR and FQNEAQ. V loses 5 bases at its end and J loses 4 bases; junction bases beyond the gene matches: 7. Donors were healthy HIV-negative adults with no recently reported acute infections or vaccinations. Every donor was a Caucasian adult residing in Nashville, Tennessee, USA. CD8 memory samples consisted of magnetically selected CD45RO+ cells combined with CCR7-negative CD45RA+ effector memory (TemRA) cells. Blood was collected by leukapheresis, and PBMCs were isolated by Ficoll-Histopaque density gradient centrifugation and then cryopreserved in liquid nitrogen vapor phase. Analytical flow cytometry was used to check the purity and quantity of each magnetically sorted T cell population. Each sorted fraction had its genomic DNA isolated and then quantified by UV absorbance on a Nanodrop 2000c.

As for this clone: It lacks a known antigen. The record has no base qualities; no much larger clone is one base away.

The sample consisted of memory CD8+ T cells sorted from blood. According to the study, the label for this sample's cell subset or site signals: CD45RO+ cells pooled with CCR7-negative TemRA cells. The sequence was obtained from a man aged 18 to 30 in good health. The rearranged segments are TRBV7-9 and TRBJ1-2, with 7 bases matching TRBD1. The nucleotide sequence reads TGTGCCAGCAGCCCTTCGACAGGGCTCTATGGCTACACCTTC. It translates as CASSPSTGLYGYTF. The CDR3 plus the reference TRBV7-9 and TRBJ1-2 genes for the other parts give the full variable domain: DTGVSQNPRHKITKRGQNVTFRCDPISEHNRLYWYRQTLGQGPEFLTYFQNEAQLEKSRLLSDRFSAERPKGSFSTLEIQRTEQGDSAMYLCASSPSTGLYGYTFGSGTRLTVV.